This T cell receptor beta chain stems from a study of PD-1 blockade in mismatch repair-deficient tumors. Method: immunoSEQ multiplex PCR; TCRdb's copy keeps in-frame clones and lacks some. The table records roughly 120,000 clones, about nine tenths of them present only once. Sequencing used peripheral blood, obtained approximately 73 weeks after starting pembrolizumab. The TCR sequence derives from an adult with mismatch repair-deficient cancer.

The CDR3 loop is CASSPGTASNEKLFF. The CDR3 nucleotides read TGTGCCAGCAGCCCGGGGACAGCCAGTAATGAAAAACTGTTTTTT. V gene TRBV5-6 combines with J gene TRBJ1-4; 7 nucleotides align to TRBD1. The germline gives CDR1 SGHDT, CDR2 YYEEEE. CDR3 size: 15 residues. J gave up 4 bases and V 4 bases, and 7 bases lay outside the gene matches. Looking up the rest from reference TRBV5-6 and TRBJ1-4 gives the full variable domain: DAGVTQSPTHLIKTRGQQVTLRCSPKSGHDTVSWYQQALGQGPQFIFQYYEEEERQRGNFPDRFSGHQFPNYSSELNVNALLLGDSALYLCASSPGTASNEKLFFGSGTQLSVL.